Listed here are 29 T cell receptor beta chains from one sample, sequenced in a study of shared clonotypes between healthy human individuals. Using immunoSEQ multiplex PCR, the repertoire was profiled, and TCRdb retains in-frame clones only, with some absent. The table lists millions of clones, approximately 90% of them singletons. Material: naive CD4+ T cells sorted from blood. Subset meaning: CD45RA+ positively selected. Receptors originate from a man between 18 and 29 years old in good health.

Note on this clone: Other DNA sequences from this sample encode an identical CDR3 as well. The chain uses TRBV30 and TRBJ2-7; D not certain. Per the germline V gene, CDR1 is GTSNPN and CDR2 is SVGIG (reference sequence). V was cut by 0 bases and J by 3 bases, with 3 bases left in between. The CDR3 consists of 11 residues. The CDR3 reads CAWSVDYEQYF. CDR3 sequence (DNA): TGTGCCTGGAGTGTAGACTACGAGCAGTACTTC.

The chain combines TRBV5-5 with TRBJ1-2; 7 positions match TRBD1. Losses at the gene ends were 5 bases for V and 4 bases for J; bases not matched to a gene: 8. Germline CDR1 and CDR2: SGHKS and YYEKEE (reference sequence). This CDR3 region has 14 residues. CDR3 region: CASRMVAGGYGYTF. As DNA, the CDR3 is TGTGCCAGCAGAATGGTGGCAGGGGGCTATGGCTACACCTTC.

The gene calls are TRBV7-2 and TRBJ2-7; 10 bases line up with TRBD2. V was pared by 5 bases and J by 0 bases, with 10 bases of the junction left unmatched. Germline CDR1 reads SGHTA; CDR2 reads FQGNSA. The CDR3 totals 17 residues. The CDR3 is CASSNWGAGGSSYEQYF. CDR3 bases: TGTGCCAGCAGCAACTGGGGAGCGGGGGGGAGCTCCTACGAGCAGTACTTC. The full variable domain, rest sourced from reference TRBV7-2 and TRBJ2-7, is GAGVSQSPSNKVTEKGKDVELRCDPISGHTALYWYRQSLGQGLEFLIYFQGNSAPDKSGLPSDRFSAERTGGSVSTLTIQRTQQEDSAVYLCASSNWGAGGSSYEQYFGPGTRLTVT.

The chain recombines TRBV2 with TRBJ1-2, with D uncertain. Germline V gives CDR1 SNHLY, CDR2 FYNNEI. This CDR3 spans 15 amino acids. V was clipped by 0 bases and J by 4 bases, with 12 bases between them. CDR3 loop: CASSEADRYPYGYTF. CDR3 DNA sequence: TGTGCCAGCAGTGAAGCAGACCGCTATCCCTATGGCTACACCTTC.

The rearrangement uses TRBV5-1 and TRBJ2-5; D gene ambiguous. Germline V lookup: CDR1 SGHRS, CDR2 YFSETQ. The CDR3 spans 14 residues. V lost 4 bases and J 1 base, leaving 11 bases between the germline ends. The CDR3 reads CASSRVGGQETQYF. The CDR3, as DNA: TGCGCCAGCAGCCGTGTGGGCGGCCAAGAGACCCAGTACTTC.

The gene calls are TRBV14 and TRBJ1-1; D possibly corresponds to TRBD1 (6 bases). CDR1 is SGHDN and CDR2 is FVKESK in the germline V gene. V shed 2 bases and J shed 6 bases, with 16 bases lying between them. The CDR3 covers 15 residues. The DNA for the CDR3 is TGTGCCAGCAGCCAAATCCCGGGGGGGCCGGCTGAAGCTTTCTTT. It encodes CASSQIPGGPAEAFF.

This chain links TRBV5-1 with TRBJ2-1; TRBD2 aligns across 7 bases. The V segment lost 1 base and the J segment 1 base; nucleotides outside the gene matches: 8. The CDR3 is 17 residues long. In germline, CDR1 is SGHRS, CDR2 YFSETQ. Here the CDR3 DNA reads TGCGCCAGCAGCTTGTCTCCTAGCGGAAATTCCTACAATGAGCAGTTCTTC. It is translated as CASSLSPSGNSYNEQFF. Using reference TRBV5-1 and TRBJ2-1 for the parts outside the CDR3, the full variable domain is KAGVTQTPRYLIKTRGQQVTLSCSPISGHRSVSWYQQTPGQGLQFLFEYFSETQRNKGNFPGRFSGRQFSNSRSEMNVSTLELGDSALYLCASSLSPSGNSYNEQFFGPGTRLTVL.

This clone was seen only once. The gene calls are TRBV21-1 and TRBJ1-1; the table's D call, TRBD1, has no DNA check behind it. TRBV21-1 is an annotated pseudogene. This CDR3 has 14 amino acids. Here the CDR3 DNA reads TGTGCCAGCATCATAGTCGACAGGGCCACTGAAGCTTTCTTT. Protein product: CASIIVDRATEAFF.

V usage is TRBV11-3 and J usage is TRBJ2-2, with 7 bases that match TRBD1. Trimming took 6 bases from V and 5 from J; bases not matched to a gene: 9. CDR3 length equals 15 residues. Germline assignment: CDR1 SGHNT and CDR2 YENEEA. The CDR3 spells CASRTAGTVTGELFF. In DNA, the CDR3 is TGTGCCAGCAGAACGGCCGGGACAGTGACCGGGGAGCTGTTTTTT. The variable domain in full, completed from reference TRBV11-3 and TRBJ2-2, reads EAGVVQSPRYKIIEKKQPVAFWCNPISGHNTLYWYLQNLGQGPELLIRYENEEAVDDSQLPKDRFSAERLKGVDSTLKIQPAELGDSAVYLCASRTAGTVTGELFFGEGSRLTVL.

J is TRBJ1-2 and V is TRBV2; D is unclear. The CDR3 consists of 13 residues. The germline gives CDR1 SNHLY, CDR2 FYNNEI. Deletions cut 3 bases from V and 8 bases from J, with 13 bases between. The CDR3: CASSEYSPSGYTF. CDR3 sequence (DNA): TGTGCCAGCAGTGAGTACAGCCCCTCGGGCTACACCTTC.

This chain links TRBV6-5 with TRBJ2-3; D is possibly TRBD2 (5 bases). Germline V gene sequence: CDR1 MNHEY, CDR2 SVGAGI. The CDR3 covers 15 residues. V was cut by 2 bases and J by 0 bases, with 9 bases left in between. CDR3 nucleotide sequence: TGTGCCAGCAGTTACGGCGGGCATAGCACAGATACGCAGTATTTT. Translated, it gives CASSYGGHSTDTQYF.

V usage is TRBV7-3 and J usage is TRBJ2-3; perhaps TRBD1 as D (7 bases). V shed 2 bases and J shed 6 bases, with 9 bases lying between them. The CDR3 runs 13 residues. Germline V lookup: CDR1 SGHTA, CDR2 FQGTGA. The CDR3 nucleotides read TGTGCCAGCAGCTTATCAGGGGGGGATACGCAGTATTTT. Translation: CASSLSGGDTQYF.

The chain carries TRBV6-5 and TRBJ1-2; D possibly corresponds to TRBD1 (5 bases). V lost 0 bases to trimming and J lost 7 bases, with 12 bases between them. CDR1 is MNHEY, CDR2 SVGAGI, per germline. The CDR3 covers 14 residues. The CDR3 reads CASSYSRQGGGYTF. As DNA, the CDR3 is TGTGCCAGCAGTTACTCCCGCCAGGGCGGTGGCTACACCTTC.

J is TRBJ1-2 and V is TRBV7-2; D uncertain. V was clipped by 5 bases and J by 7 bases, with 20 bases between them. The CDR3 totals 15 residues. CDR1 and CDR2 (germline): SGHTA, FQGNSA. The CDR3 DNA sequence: TGTGCCAGCAGCCAAGAGGTCAGAATGAACGGTGGCTACACCTTC. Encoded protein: CASSQEVRMNGGYTF.

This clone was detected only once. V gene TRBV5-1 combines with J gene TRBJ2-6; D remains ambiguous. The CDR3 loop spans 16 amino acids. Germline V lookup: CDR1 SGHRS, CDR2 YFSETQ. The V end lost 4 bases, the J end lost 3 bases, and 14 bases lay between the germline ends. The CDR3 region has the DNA TGCGCCAGCAGCCCCCGACCCACGAGTGGGGCCAACGTCCTGACTTTC. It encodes CASSPRPTSGANVLTF.

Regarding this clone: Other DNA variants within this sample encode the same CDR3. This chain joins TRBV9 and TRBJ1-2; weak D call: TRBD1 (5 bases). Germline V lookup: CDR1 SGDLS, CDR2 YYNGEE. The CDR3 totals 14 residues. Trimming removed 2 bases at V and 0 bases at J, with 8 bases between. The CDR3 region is CASSVAGTNYGYTF. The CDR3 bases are TGTGCCAGCAGCGTTGCAGGGACTAACTATGGCTACACCTTC.

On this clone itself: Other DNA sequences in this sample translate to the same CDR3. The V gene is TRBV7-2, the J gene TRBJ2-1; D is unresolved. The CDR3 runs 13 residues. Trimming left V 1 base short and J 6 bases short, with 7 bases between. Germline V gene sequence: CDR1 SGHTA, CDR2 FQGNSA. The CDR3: CASSLGLINEQFF. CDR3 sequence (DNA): TGTGCCAGCAGCTTAGGCCTAATCAATGAGCAGTTCTTC.

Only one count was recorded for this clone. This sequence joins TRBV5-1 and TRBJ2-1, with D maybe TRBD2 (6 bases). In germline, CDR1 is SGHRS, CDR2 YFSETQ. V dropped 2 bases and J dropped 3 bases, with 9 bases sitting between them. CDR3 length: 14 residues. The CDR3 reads CASSFASDYNEQFF. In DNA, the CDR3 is TGCGCCAGCAGCTTCGCTAGCGACTACAATGAGCAGTTCTTC.

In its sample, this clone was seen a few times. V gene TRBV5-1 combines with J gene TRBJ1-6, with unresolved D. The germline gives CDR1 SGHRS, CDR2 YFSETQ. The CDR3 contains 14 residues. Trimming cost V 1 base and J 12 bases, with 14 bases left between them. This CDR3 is CASSLRTAEGPLHF. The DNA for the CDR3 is TGCGCCAGCAGCTTGAGAACGGCCGAGGGACCCCTCCACTTT.

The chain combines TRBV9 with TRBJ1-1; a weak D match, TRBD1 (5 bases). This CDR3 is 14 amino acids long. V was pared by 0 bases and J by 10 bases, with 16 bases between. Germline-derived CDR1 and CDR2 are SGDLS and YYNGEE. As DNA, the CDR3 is TGTGCCAGCAGCGTAGAACCGGGACTTTCCCCAGCTTTCTTT. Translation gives CASSVEPGLSPAFF.

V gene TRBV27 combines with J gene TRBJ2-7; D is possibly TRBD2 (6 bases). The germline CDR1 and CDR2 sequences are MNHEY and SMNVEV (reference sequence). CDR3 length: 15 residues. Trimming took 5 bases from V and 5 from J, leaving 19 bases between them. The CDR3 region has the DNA TGTGCCAGCAGTCCTCGGAGGGCCAGGTTGAACGAGCAGTACTTC. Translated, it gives CASSPRRARLNEQYF.

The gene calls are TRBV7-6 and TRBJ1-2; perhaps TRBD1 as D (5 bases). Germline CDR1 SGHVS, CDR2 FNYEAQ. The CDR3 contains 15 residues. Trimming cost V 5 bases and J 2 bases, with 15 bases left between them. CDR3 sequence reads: CASSPRAEGNYGYTF. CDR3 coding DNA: TGTGCCAGCAGCCCCAGGGCTGAAGGGAACTATGGCTACACCTTC. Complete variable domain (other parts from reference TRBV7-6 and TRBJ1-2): GAGVSQSPRYKVTKRGQDVALRCDPISGHVSLYWYRQALGQGPEFLTYFNYEAQQDKSGLPNDRFSAERPEGSISTLTIQRTEQRDSAMYRCASSPRAEGNYGYTFGSGTRLTVV.

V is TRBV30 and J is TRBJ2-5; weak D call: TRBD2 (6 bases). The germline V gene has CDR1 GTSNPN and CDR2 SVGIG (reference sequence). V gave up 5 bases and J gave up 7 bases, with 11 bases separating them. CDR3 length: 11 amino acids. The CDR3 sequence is CAWGGSGTQYF. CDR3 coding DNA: TGTGCCTGGGGAGGTAGCGGGACCCAGTACTTC.

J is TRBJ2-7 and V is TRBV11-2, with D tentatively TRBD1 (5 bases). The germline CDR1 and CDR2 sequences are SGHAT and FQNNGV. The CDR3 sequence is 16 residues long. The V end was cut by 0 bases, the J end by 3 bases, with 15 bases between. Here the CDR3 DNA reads TGTGCCAGCAGCTTAGATATCTTCAGGGCTTACTACGAGCAGTACTTC. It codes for CASSLDIFRAYYEQYF.

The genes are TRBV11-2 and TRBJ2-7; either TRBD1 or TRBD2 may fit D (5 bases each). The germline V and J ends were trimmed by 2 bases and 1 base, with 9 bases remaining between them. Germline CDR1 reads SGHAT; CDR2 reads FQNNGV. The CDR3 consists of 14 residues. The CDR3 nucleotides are TGTGCCAGCAGCTTAAGGGACGGATCCTACGAGCAGTACTTC. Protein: CASSLRDGSYEQYF.

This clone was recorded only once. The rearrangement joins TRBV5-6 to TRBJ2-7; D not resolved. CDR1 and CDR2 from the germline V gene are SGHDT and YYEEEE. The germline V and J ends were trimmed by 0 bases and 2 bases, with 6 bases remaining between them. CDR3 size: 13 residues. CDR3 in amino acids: CASSLGSAYEQYF. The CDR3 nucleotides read TGTGCCAGCAGCTTGGGAAGCGCCTACGAGCAGTACTTC.

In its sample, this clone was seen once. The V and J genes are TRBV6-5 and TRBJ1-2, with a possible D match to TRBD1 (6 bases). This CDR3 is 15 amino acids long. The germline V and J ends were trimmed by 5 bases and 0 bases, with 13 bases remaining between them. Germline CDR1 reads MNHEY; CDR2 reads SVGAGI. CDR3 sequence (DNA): TGTGCCAGCAGTGCGGCCGGGACATCTAACTATGGCTACACCTTC. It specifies CASSAAGTSNYGYTF.

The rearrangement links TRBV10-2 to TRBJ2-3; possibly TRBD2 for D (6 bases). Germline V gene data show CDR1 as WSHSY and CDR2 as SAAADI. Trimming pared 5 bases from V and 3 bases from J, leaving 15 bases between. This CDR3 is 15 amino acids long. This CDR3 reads CASSWDSLMTDTQYF. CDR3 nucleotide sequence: TGCGCCAGCAGTTGGGACTCTCTGATGACAGATACGCAGTATTTT.

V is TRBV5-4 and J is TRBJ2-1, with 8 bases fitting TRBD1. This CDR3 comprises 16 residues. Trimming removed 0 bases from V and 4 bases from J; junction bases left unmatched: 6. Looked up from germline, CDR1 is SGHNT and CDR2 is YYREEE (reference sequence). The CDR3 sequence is CASSLGTGSLYNEQFF. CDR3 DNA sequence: TGTGCCAGCAGCTTGGGGACAGGGTCACTTTACAATGAGCAGTTCTTC.